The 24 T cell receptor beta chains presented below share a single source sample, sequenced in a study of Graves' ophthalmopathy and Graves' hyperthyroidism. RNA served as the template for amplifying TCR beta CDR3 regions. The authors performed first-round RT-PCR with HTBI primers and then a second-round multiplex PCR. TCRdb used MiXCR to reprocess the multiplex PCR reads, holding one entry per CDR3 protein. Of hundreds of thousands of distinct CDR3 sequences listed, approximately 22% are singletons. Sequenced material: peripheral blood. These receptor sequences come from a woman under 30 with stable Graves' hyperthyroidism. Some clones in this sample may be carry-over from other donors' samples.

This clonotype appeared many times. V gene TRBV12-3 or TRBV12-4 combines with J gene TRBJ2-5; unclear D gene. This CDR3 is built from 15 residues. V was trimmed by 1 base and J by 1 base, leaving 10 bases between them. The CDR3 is CASSLGRWPQETQYF. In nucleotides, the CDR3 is TGTGCCAGCAGTTTAGGACGGTGGCCCCAAGAGACCCAGTACTTC.

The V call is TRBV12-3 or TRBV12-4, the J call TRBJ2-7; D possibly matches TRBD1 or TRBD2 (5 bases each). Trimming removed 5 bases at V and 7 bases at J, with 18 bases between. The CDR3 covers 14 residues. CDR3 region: CASSKPGPRREQYF. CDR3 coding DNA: TGTGCCAGCAGTAAACCGGGACCGCGGCGAGAGCAGTACTTC.

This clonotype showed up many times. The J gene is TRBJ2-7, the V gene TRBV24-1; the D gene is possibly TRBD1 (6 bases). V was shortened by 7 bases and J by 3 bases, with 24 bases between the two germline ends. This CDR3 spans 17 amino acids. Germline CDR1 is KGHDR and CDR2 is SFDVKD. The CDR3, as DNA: TGTGCCACCAGGCCCAAGGAAACGGGACACCCACACTACGAGCAGTACTTC. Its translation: CATRPKETGHPHYEQYF.

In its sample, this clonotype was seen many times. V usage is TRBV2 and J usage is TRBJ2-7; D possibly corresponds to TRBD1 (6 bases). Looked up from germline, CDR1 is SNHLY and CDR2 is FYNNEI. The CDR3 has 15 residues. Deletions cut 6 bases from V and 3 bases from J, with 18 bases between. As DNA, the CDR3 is TGTGCCAGCAGACAGGACAGATCGATTGTCTACGAGCAGTACTTC. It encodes CASRQDRSIVYEQYF.

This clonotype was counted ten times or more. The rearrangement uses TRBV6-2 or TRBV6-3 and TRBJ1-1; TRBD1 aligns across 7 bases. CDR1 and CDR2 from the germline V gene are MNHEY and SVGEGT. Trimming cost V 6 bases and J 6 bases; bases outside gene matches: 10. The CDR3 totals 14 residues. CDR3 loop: CASSTMTGLAEAFF. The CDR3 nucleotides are TGTGCCAGCAGCACTATGACAGGGCTGGCTGAAGCTTTCTTT.

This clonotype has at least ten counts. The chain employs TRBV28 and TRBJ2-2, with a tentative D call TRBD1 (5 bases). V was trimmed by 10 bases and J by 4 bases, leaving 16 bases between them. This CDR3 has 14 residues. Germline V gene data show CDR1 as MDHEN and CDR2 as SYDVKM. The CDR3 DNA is TGTGCCACTCAGGGCCCCCTTAGCACCGGGGAGCTGTTTTTT. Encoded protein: CATQGPLSTGELFF.

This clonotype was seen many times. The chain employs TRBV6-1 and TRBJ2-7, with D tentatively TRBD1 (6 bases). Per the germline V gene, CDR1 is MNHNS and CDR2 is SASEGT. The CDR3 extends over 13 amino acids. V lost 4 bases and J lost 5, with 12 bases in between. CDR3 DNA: TGTGCCAGCAGTGGGACAGATGTCCACGAGCAGTACTTC. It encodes CASSGTDVHEQYF.

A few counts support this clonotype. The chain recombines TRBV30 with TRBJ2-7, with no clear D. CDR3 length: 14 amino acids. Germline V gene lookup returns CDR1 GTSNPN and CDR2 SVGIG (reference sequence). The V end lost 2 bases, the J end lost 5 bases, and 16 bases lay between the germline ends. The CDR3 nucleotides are TGTGCCTGGAGTATTGACCATAACCTTAACGAGCAGTACTTC. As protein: CAWSIDHNLNEQYF.

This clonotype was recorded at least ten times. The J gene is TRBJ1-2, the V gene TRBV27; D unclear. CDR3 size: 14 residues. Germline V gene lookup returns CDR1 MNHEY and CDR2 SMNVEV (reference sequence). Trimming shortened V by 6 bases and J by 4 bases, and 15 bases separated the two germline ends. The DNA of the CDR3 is TGTGCCAGCAGCACTGGAAGGTACCTCTATGGCTACACCTTC. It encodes CASSTGRYLYGYTF.

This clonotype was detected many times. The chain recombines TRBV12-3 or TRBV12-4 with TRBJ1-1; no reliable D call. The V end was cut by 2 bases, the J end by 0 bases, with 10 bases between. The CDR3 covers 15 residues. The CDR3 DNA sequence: TGTGCCAGCAGTTTATCAAAAATGATGAACACTGAAGCTTTCTTT. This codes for CASSLSKMMNTEAFF.

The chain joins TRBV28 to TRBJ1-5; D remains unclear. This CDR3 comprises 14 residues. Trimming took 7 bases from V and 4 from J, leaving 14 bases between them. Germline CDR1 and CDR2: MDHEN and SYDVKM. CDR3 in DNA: TGTGCCAGCAATTGGCGGGCGGTAAATCAGCCCCAGCATTTT. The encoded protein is CASNWRAVNQPQHF.

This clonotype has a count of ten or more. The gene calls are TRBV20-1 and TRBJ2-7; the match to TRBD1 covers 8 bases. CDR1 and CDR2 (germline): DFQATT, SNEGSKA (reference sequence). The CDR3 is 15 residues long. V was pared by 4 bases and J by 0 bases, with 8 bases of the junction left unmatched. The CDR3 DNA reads TGCAGTGCTACCCCTATGGACAGGGCCTCCTACGAGCAGTACTTC. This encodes CSATPMDRASYEQYF.

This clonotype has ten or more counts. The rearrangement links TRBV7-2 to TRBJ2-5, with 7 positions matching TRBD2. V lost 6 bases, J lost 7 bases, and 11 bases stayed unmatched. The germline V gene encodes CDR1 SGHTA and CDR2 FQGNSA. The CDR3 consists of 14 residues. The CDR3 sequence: CASSWGLRGGTQYF. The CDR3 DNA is TGTGCCAGCAGTTGGGGACTAAGGGGCGGGACCCAGTACTTC.

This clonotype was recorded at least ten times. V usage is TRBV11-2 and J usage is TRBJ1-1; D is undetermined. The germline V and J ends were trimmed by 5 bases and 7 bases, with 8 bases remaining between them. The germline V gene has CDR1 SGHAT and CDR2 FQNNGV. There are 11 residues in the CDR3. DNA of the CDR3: TGTGCCAGCAGCCCCGCGGGTGAAGCTTTCTTT. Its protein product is CASSPAGEAFF.

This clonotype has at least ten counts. The CDR3 loop reads CASSKGAYEQYF. In DNA, the CDR3 is TGTGCCAGCAGTAAAGGAGCCTACGAGCAGTACTTC. V and J are TRBV6-2 or TRBV6-3 and TRBJ2-7, with D unresolved. Germline CDR1 and CDR2: MNHEY and SVGEGT. This CDR3 has 12 amino acids. Trimming stripped 5 bases from V and 2 bases from J, with 7 bases between.

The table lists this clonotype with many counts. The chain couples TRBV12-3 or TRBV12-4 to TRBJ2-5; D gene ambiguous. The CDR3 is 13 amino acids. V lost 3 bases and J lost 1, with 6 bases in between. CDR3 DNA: TGTGCCAGCAGTTTCCAAGTCCAAGAGACCCAGTACTTC. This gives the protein CASSFQVQETQYF.

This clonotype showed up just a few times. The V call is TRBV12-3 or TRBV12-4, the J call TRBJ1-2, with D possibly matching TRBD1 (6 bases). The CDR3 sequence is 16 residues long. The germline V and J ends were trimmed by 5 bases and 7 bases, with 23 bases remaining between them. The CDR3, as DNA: TGTGCCAGCAGTCCGTTCGACAGGACCACGGCTAGTGGCTACACCTTC. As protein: CASSPFDRTTASGYTF.

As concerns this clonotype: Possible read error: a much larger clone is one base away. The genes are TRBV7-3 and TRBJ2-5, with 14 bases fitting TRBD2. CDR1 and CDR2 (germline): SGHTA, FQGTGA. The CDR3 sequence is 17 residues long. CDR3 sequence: CASSVGTSGRDGETKYF. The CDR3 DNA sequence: TGTGCCAGCAGCGTTGGGACTAGCGGGAGAGACGGAGAGACCAAGTACTTC.

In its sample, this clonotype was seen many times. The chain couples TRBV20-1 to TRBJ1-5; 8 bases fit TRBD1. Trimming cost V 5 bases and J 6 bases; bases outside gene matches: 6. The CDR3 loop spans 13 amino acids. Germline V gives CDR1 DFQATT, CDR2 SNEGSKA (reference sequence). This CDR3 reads CSAEDRDGQPQHF. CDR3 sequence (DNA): TGCAGTGCTGAGGACAGGGACGGTCAGCCCCAGCATTTT.

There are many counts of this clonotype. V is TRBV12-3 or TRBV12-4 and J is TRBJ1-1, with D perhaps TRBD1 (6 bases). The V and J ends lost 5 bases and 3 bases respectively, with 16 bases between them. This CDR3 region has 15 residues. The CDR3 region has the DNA TGTGCCAGCAGTGCGATGACAGGTCTTCACACTGAAGCTTTCTTT. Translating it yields CASSAMTGLHTEAFF.

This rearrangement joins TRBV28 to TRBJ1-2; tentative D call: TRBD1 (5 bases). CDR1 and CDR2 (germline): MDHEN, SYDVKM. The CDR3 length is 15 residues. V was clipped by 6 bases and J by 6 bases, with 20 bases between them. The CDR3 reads CASSPPGTGHHGYTF. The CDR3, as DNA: TGTGCCAGCAGCCCCCCCGGTACGGGGCATCATGGCTACACCTTC.

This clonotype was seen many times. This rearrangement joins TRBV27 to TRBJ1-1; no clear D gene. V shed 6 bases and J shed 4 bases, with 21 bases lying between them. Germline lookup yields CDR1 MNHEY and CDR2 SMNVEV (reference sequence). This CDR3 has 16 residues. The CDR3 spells CASSQLLPHGSTEAFF. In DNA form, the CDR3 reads TGTGCCAGCAGCCAACTCCTACCACATGGAAGCACTGAAGCTTTCTTT.

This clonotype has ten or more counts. This chain's CDR3 is CASSELEETQYF. CDR3 DNA: TGTGCCAGCAGTGAGCTTGAAGAGACCCAGTACTTC. V is TRBV2 and J is TRBJ2-5; D gene ambiguous. This CDR3 has 12 amino acids. Trimming removed 3 bases from V and 3 bases from J, with 5 bases in between. Germline values: CDR1 SNHLY, CDR2 FYNNEI.

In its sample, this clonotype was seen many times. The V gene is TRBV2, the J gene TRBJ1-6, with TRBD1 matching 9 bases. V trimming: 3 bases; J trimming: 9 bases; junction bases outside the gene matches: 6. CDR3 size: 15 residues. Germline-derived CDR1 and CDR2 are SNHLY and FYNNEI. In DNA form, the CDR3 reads TGTGCCAGCAGTGACTTCCCGGGACAGGGTTCACCCCTCCACTTT. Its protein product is CASSDFPGQGSPLHF.